A selection of T cell receptor beta chains follows, all from one sample in a study of shared clonotypes between healthy human individuals. The protocol was immunoSEQ multiplex PCR, while the TCRdb copy is restricted to in-frame clones and leaves out a portion. The sample consists of some 1.1 million clones, approximately 75% of them appearing once. The sequencing input was memory CD4+ T cells from PBMCs. These TCRs come from a man between 18 and 29 years old in good health. Some clones in this sample may be carry-over from other donors' samples. CDR3s include the opening cysteine and the closing phenylalanine or tryptophan. D genes are given only for firm matches. Some rows mark clone size as missing; the rest say once, few, many or name a class of expanded clone.

many	TRBV5-6	TRBJ2-7	NA	TGTGCCAGCAGCTTGGATTTCGGGGGCGAGCAGTACTTC	CASSLDFGGEQYF
NA	TRBV9	TRBJ2-3	TRBD2	TGTGCCAGCAGCATAACTAGCGGGAGTGCTGATACGCAGTATTTT	CASSITSGSADTQYF
few	TRBV15	TRBJ1-5	NA	TGTGCCACCAGCAGAGAGGGAAGACAGGTCAATCAGCCCCAGCATTTT	CATSREGRQVNQPQHF
few	TRBV19	TRBJ2-1	NA	TGTGCCACCCGTGGGCGAGGATACAATGAGCAGTTCTTC	CATRGRGYNEQFF
NA	TRBV18	TRBJ2-1	NA	TGTGCCAGCTCACCTATGACAGGTGGGGGATACAATGAGCAGTTCTTC	CASSPMTGGGYNEQFF
NA	TRBV11-2	TRBJ2-7	TRBD2	TGTGCCAGCAGCTTAGGACTAGCGGGCCTTTCCGAGCAGTACTTC	CASSLGLAGLSEQYF
few	TRBV2	TRBJ1-5	NA	TGTGCCAGCACCCGGCAAGGGTACGGTCAGCCCCAGCATTTT	CASTRQGYGQPQHF
few	TRBV30	TRBJ1-5	TRBD1	TGTGCCTGGAAACCAACGGGACAGGGGAGGCATCAGCCCCAGCATTTT	CAWKPTGQGRHQPQHF
NA	TRBV9	TRBJ2-3	TRBD2	TGTGCCAGCAGCGTAGAGGGAGGGTTCACAGATACGCAGTATTTT	CASSVEGGFTDTQYF
NA	TRBV28	TRBJ1-6	TRBD1	TGTGCCAGCAGCCCCGGGACAGGGCACTCACCCCTCCACTTT	CASSPGTGHSPLHF
NA	TRBV4-1	TRBJ1-4	NA	TGCGCCAGCAGCCCACAGGAGGCAACTAATGAAAAACTGTTTTTT	CASSPQEATNEKLFF
few	TRBV11-2	TRBJ2-2	NA	TGTGCCAGCAGCTTGCCCGGGAGGAACACCGGGGAGCTGTTTTTT	CASSLPGRNTGELFF
few	TRBV9	TRBJ1-2	TRBD1	TGTGCCAGCAGCGCCCTCCTCGAGGGGGCGTCTAACTATGGCTACACCTTC	CASSALLEGASNYGYTF
NA	TRBV2	TRBJ2-7	NA	TGTGCCAGCAGTGATAGTTCAGAGCAGTACTTC	CASSDSSEQYF
NA	TRBV27	TRBJ2-5	TRBD1	TGTGCCAGCAGTTGGGACAGTCAAGAGACCCAGTACTTC	CASSWDSQETQYF
NA	TRBV28	TRBJ2-1	NA	TGTGCCAGCAGTTTAACAGGGATGGTAAATGAGCAGTTCTTC	CASSLTGMVNEQFF
NA	TRBV6-6	TRBJ2-1	NA	TGTGCCAGCAGTTACTCGACCGGGGCCGAGCAGTTCTTC	CASSYSTGAEQFF
NA	TRBV4-2	TRBJ2-3	NA	TGTGCCAGCAGCCCACCAGACCAGCGCACAGATACGCAGTATTTT	CASSPPDQRTDTQYF
NA	TRBV25-1	TRBJ1-2	NA	TGTGCCAGCAGTGAATATTATGGCTACACCTTC	CASSEYYGYTF
few	TRBV12-2	TRBJ2-5	NA	TGTGCAAGTCGCTTACCCGTCAGCTTCAGGGGTGAGGGAGAGACCCAGTACTTC	CASRLPVSFRGEGETQYF
NA	TRBV19	TRBJ2-1	TRBD2	TGTGCCAGTTTCCCCCCCGGGGGTAGCGGGGGGGGATCCTACAATGAGCAGTTCTTC	CASFPPGGSGGGSYNEQFF
NA	TRBV7-3	TRBJ1-1	TRBD1	TGTGCCAGCAGCTTAACAGGGACAGGGCCGCTCATGGCCCCTGAAGCTTTCTTT	CASSLTGTGPLMAPEAFF
NA	TRBV18	TRBJ2-1	NA	TGTGCCAGCTCACCATTTACAGGTGGAAACTACAATGAGCAGTTCTTC	CASSPFTGGNYNEQFF
NA	TRBV19	TRBJ2-3	TRBD2	TGTGCCAGTAGTATACCGGGGGGGGTCAGCTCGGATACGCAGTATTTT	CASSIPGGVSSDTQYF
NA	TRBV7-9	TRBJ2-3	TRBD2	TGTGCCAGCAGCCGAGGGAGAGCGGGAGTTCCAGATACGCAGTATTTT	CASSRGRAGVPDTQYF
NA	TRBV7-8	TRBJ2-1	TRBD2	TGTGCCAGCAGCTTAGACAAACTAGCGGAGTACAATGAGCAGTTCTTC	CASSLDKLAEYNEQFF
few	TRBV11-3	TRBJ2-1	NA	TGTGCCAGCAGCCCAGGCGGGGGCCTAAAGCAGTTCTTC	CASSPGGGLKQFF